Following are 27 T cell receptor beta chains from one sample sequenced in a study of blood T cell repertoires in COVID-19. Assay: immunoSEQ multiplex PCR; the TCRdb copy retains only in-frame clones and omits some. The data hold about 120,000 clones, with 84% observed a single time. Sequenced sample: PBMCs or T cells enriched from blood (not recorded which). Receptor source: a woman aged 25 to 39 who had recovered from COVID-19.

The chain has TRBV18 and TRBJ2-2; 11 nucleotides match TRBD2. The CDR3 is 17 amino acids. Trimming cost V 2 bases and J 4 bases; bases outside gene matches: 6. The germline gives CDR1 KGHSH, CDR2 LQKENI. This CDR3 is CASSPRSLAGVTGELFF. The CDR3, as DNA: TGTGCCAGCTCACCAAGGTCACTAGCGGGAGTCACCGGGGAGCTGTTTTTT. Using reference TRBV18 and TRBJ2-2 for the parts outside the CDR3, the full variable domain is NAGVMQNPRHLVRRRGQEARLRCSPMKGHSHVYWYRQLPEEGLKFMVYLQKENIIDESGMPKERFSAEFPKEGPSILRIQQVVRGDSAAYFCASSPRSLAGVTGELFFGEGSRLTVL.

CDR3 sequence: CAITNWDSLRTEAFF. The CDR3 DNA reads as TGTGCCATTACCAACTGGGACAGCTTAAGGACTGAAGCTTTCTTT. The rearrangement joins TRBV2 to TRBJ1-1; 7 positions match TRBD1. This CDR3 has 15 amino acids. Germline values: CDR1 SNHLY, CDR2 FYNNEI. Losses at the gene ends were 10 bases for V and 5 bases for J; bases not matched to a gene: 16. Drawing the rest from reference TRBV2 and TRBJ1-1, the complete variable domain is EPEVTQTPSHQVTQMGQEVILRCVPISNHLYFYWYRQILGQKVEFLVSFYNNEISEKSEIFDDQFSVERPDGSNFTLKIRSTKLEDSAMYFCAITNWDSLRTEAFFGQGTRLTVV.

The chain couples TRBV7-9 to TRBJ1-3; TRBD1 matches at 7 bases. Germline lookup yields CDR1 SEHNR and CDR2 FQNEAQ (reference sequence). The CDR3 contains 16 residues. Trimming at V came to 2 bases and at J to 0 bases, leaving 4 bases not matched to a gene. The CDR3 DNA reads as TGTGCCAGCAGCTTATACCGGGACAGCTCTGGAAACACCATATATTTT. Translated, it gives CASSLYRDSSGNTIYF.

The chain is built from TRBV29-1 and TRBJ2-1; TRBD2 agrees at 11 bases. The trim removed 3 bases at V and 3 bases at J, leaving 4 bases unmatched. Germline loops: CDR1 SQVTM, CDR2 ANQGSEA. The CDR3 is 15 amino acids. The CDR3 spells CSVDGLAGFYNEQFF. The CDR3 bases are TGCAGCGTTGACGGACTAGCGGGTTTCTACAATGAGCAGTTCTTC.

This rearrangement joins TRBV28 to TRBJ2-2; 7 positions agree with TRBD2. The V gene's germline CDR1 is MDHEN and CDR2 SYDVKM. After removal of 4 bases from V and 8 bases from J, the junction contained 13 bases not matched to a gene. This CDR3 is 16 amino acids long. The CDR3: CASSSQGGRVRGELFF. CDR3 bases: TGTGCCAGCAGTTCTCAGGGAGGGCGCGTTCGGGGGGAGCTGTTTTTT.

The CDR3 protein is CASSVGQAHNEQFF. CDR3 DNA: TGCGCCAGCAGCGTGGGACAGGCCCACAATGAGCAGTTCTTC. V usage is TRBV5-1 and J usage is TRBJ2-1; TRBD1 agrees at 8 bases. The germline V gene encodes CDR1 SGHRS and CDR2 YFSETQ. V shed 4 bases and J 5 bases; nucleotides not matched to a gene: 5. CDR3 length: 14 amino acids.

The chain uses TRBV6-5 and TRBJ2-7; 8 bases match TRBD2. The CDR3 sequence is 15 residues long. Trimming at V came to 6 bases and at J to 6 bases, leaving 13 bases not matched to a gene. Germline CDR1 reads MNHEY; CDR2 reads SVGAGI. CDR3 in amino acids: CASSKSGGSPFEQYF. The CDR3 nucleotides read TGTGCCAGCAGCAAAAGCGGGGGCTCTCCTTTCGAGCAGTACTTC.

In its sample, this clone was seen once. This rearrangement joins TRBV7-3 to TRBJ2-1; D may be TRBD2 (6 bases). Germline V gene data show CDR1 as SGHTA and CDR2 as FQGTGA. The V end lost 1 base, the J end lost 9 bases, and 16 bases lay between the germline ends. The CDR3 contains 15 residues. The CDR3 DNA is TGTGCCAGCAGCTTAATTGGCGGGACTCGGGGTGAGCAGTTCTTC. Translated: CASSLIGGTRGEQFF.

CDR3 sequence (DNA): TGTGCCAGTAGTAGGGGCAGAACTAACTATGGCTACACCTTC. Translation: CASSRGRTNYGYTF. This sequence joins TRBV19 and TRBJ1-2; TRBD1 is a possible D gene (5 bases). Trimming took 4 bases from V and 0 from J, leaving 9 bases between them. Germline CDR1 is LNHDA and CDR2 is SQIVND (reference sequence). CDR3 length equals 14 residues. The entire variable domain, with the rest obtained from reference TRBV19 and TRBJ1-2, is as follows: DGGITQSPKYLFRKEGQNVTLSCEQNLNHDAMYWYRQDPGQGLRLIYYSQIVNDFQKGDIAEGYSVSREKKESFPLTVTSAQKNPTAFYLCASSRGRTNYGYTFGSGTRLTVV.

V is TRBV28 and J is TRBJ1-5, with TRBD1 matching over 12 bases. V shed 6 bases, J shed 6 bases, and the junction held 3 bases outside the gene matches. From germline, CDR1 is MDHEN and CDR2 SYDVKM. This CDR3 has 14 amino acids. The CDR3 sequence is CASRGQGAAQPQHF. CDR3 coding DNA: TGTGCCAGCAGGGGACAGGGGGCGGCTCAGCCCCAGCATTTT.

This clone has only a few counts. This sequence joins TRBV18 and TRBJ2-7, with D hard to call. Germline V gives CDR1 KGHSH, CDR2 LQKENI. Deletions cut 4 bases from V and 6 bases from J, with 16 bases between. The CDR3 has 14 amino acids. CDR3 protein: CASSLSQAQAEQYF. The DNA for the CDR3 is TGTGCCAGCTCACTCTCCCAGGCGCAGGCCGAGCAGTACTTC.

This chain uses TRBV4-3 with TRBJ2-5; TRBD2 aligns across 7 bases. This CDR3 comprises 16 residues. V lost 3 bases, J lost 7 bases, and 14 bases stayed unmatched. Germline assignment: CDR1 LGHNA and CDR2 YSLEER. The CDR3 DNA reads TGCGCCAGCAGCCACGCTCTAGGACTAGAGGGCGGGACCCAGTACTTC. Translating it yields CASSHALGLEGGTQYF.

V and J are TRBV9 and TRBJ2-5; 8 bases are a match to TRBD1. This CDR3 has 14 amino acids. Germline CDR1 is SGDLS and CDR2 is YYNGEE. V gave up 1 base and J gave up 5 bases; unmatched junction bases: 4. CDR3 DNA sequence: TGTGCCAGCAGCGTACAGGGGGCGCGGGAGACCCAGTACTTC. Encoded protein: CASSVQGARETQYF. Looking up the rest from reference TRBV9 and TRBJ2-5 gives the full variable domain: DSGVTQTPKHLITATGQRVTLRCSPRSGDLSVYWYQQSLDQGLQFLIQYYNGEERAKGNILERFSAQQFPDLHSELNLSSLELGDSALYFCASSVQGARETQYFGPGTRLLVL.

This chain links TRBV28 with TRBJ1-6, with TRBD1 identical over 9 bases. V lost 6 bases, J lost 3 bases, and 9 bases stayed unmatched. The CDR3 extends over 17 amino acids. Germline V CDR1 and CDR2: MDHEN, SYDVKM. The CDR3 here is CASSPVGQGFYNSPLHF. CDR3 DNA: TGTGCCAGCAGCCCGGTTGGACAGGGGTTCTATAATTCACCCCTCCACTTT.

This chain links TRBV7-2 with TRBJ2-2; D uncertain. The CDR3 sequence is 14 residues long. Germline V gene data show CDR1 as SGHTA and CDR2 as FQGNSA. The V end was cut by 4 bases, the J end by 5 bases, with 11 bases between. The CDR3 is CASSSTPSTGELFF. The DNA of the CDR3 is TGTGCCAGCAGCTCTACGCCCTCGACCGGGGAGCTGTTTTTT.

The chain combines TRBV5-1 with TRBJ2-1; D might be TRBD2 (5 bases). The CDR3 is 13 residues long. The germline V and J ends were trimmed by 0 bases and 11 bases, with 12 bases remaining between them. The germline V gene encodes CDR1 SGHRS and CDR2 YFSETQ. The CDR3 sequence: CASSLGERRKQFF. CDR3 bases: TGCGCCAGCAGCTTGGGGGAGAGGCGGAAGCAGTTCTTC.

The chain joins TRBV5-1 to TRBJ2-1; 11 bases are shared with TRBD2. The CDR3 runs 16 residues. Unmatched junction bases numbered 11, after V lost 5 bases and J lost 7 bases. CDR1 is SGHRS, CDR2 YFSETQ, per germline. The CDR3 nucleotides are TGCGCCAGCAGTTACCCCGGGACTAGCGGTTCTAATGAGCAGTTCTTC. It translates to CASSYPGTSGSNEQFF. Full variable domain (missing parts from reference TRBV5-1 and TRBJ2-1): KAGVTQTPRYLIKTRGQQVTLSCSPISGHRSVSWYQQTPGQGLQFLFEYFSETQRNKGNFPGRFSGRQFSNSRSEMNVSTLELGDSALYLCASSYPGTSGSNEQFFGPGTRLTVL.

This rearrangement joins TRBV5-1 to TRBJ2-5, with TRBD2 matching 13 bases. Germline V lookup: CDR1 SGHRS, CDR2 YFSETQ. V lost 3 bases and J lost 4; bases outside the gene matches: 9. The CDR3 has 17 amino acids. The CDR3 DNA sequence: TGCGCCAGCAGCTACTACCCCGGGACTAGCGGGACAGAGACCCAGTACTTC. This codes for CASSYYPGTSGTETQYF.

The chain recombines TRBV14 with TRBJ1-1; 7 bases line up with TRBD1. Germline CDR1 is SGHDN and CDR2 is FVKESK. There are 15 residues in the CDR3. The ends lost 0 bases at V and 8 bases at J; junction bases unmatched: 9. CDR3 in DNA: TGTGCCAGCAGCCAAGATAGGACCAGGGGGAAAGAAGCTTTCTTT. Amino acid sequence: CASSQDRTRGKEAFF.

The chain uses TRBV5-1 and TRBJ2-5; D gene ambiguous. Between the trimmed V and J ends, which lost 5 bases and 1 base, there was a span of 3 bases. The CDR3 runs 11 residues. The V gene's germline CDR1 is SGHRS and CDR2 YFSETQ. CDR3 in amino acids: CASRSQETQYF. The CDR3 coding sequence is TGCGCCAGCAGGAGCCAAGAGACCCAGTACTTC.

The chain has TRBV11-3 and TRBJ1-2, with D uncertain. V was cut by 0 bases and J by 2 bases, with 7 bases left in between. Germline loops: CDR1 SGHNT, CDR2 YENEEA. CDR3 length: 14 residues. The CDR3 region is CASSLERVNYGYTF. CDR3 DNA sequence: TGTGCCAGCAGCTTAGAGAGGGTCAACTATGGCTACACCTTC.

V and J are TRBV30 and TRBJ2-3, with unresolved D. Trimming shortened V by 0 bases and J by 4 bases, and 14 bases separated the two germline ends. The CDR3 spans 15 residues. Germline CDR1 is GTSNPN and CDR2 is SVGIG (reference sequence). Here the CDR3 reads CAWSVRLSLADTQYF. In DNA form, the CDR3 reads TGTGCCTGGAGTGTACGATTGTCCCTAGCAGATACGCAGTATTTT.

The chain joins TRBV19 to TRBJ1-2; D unresolved. The CDR3 totals 11 residues. Germline-derived CDR1 and CDR2 are LNHDA and SQIVND (reference sequence). Trimming took 6 bases from V and 5 from J, leaving 7 bases between them. The CDR3 nucleotides are TGTGCCAGTAGGGCATTATATGGCTACACCTTC. Translating it yields CASRALYGYTF.

The V gene is TRBV7-2, the J gene TRBJ1-5, with TRBD1 matching 10 bases. The V gene end was trimmed by 5 bases and the J gene end by 2 bases; junction bases not matched to a gene: 6. This CDR3 has 16 amino acids. From germline, CDR1 is SGHTA and CDR2 FQGNSA. CDR3 nucleotides: TGTGCCAGCAGCCCCAGACAGGGGGCACGCAATCAGCCCCAGCATTTT. It is translated as CASSPRQGARNQPQHF.

CDR3 DNA: TGTGCCAGCAGCCGCGGGCCGAGACCTGGAAACACCATATATTTT. This encodes CASSRGPRPGNTIYF. The chain combines TRBV3-1 (or the pseudogene TRBV3-2) with TRBJ1-3; D ambiguous. The germline gives CDR1 LGHDT, CDR2 YNNKEL (reference sequence). V lost 4 bases and J lost 2, with 12 bases in between. The CDR3 is made up of 15 amino acids.

The chain links TRBV4-3 to TRBJ2-6; TRBD2 is a possible D gene (5 bases). V shed 0 bases and J shed 4 bases, with 7 bases lying between them. Germline values: CDR1 LGHNA, CDR2 YSLEER. CDR3 length: 15 amino acids. The CDR3 DNA reads TGCGCCAGCAGCCAAGAAGGGAGAGGGGCCAACGTCCTGACTTTC. Encoded protein: CASSQEGRGANVLTF.

V is TRBV3-1 (or the pseudogene TRBV3-2) and J is TRBJ2-7; weak D call: TRBD1 (5 bases). V lost 1 base, J lost 4 bases, and 14 bases lay in between. The CDR3 contains 15 residues. Germline assignment: CDR1 LGHDT and CDR2 YNNKEL (reference sequence). The CDR3 sequence: CASSQAPGSFYEQYF. For the CDR3, the DNA is TGTGCCAGCAGCCAAGCACCAGGGTCTTTTTACGAGCAGTACTTC.